The 18 T cell receptor beta chains given below trace back to one sample, sequenced in a study of blood T cell repertoires in COVID-19. Data came from immunoSEQ multiplex PCR; TCRdb stores just in-frame clones and leaves some out. The sample records some 150,000 clones, roughly 85% being singletons. Sequences were obtained from peripheral blood. The receptors originated from a man aged 65 to 79 with acute or convalescent COVID-19.

About this clone itself: Other DNA sequences from this sample encode an identical CDR3 as well. The chain joins TRBV15 to TRBJ1-4; TRBD1 agrees at 11 bases. Germline V CDR1 and CDR2: LNHNV, YYDKDF (reference sequence). This CDR3 is built from 14 residues. V lost 3 bases and J lost 7; bases outside the gene matches: 1. The DNA for the CDR3 is TGTGCCACCAGCAGGGACAGGGGGCGTGAAAAACTGTTTTTT. Protein sequence: CATSRDRGREKLFF. The entire variable domain, with the rest obtained from reference TRBV15 and TRBJ1-4, is as follows: DAMVIQNPRYQVTQFGKPVTLSCSQTLNHNVMYWYQQKSSQAPKLLFHYYDKDFNNEADTPDNFQSRRPNTSFCFLDIRSPGLGDTAMYLCATSRDRGREKLFFGSGTQLSVL.

The chain carries TRBV7-2 and TRBJ1-2, with D unresolved. CDR1 and CDR2 (germline): SGHTA, FQGNSA. The CDR3 consists of 15 residues. The V end was cut by 1 base, the J end by 4 bases, with 13 bases between. The CDR3 is CASSLGFQRAYGYTF. The CDR3, as DNA: TGTGCCAGCAGCTTAGGTTTCCAGAGGGCCTATGGCTACACCTTC.

V is TRBV5-1 and J is TRBJ1-2; 7 bases match TRBD1. In germline, CDR1 is SGHRS, CDR2 YFSETQ. Losses at the gene ends were 3 bases for V and 1 base for J; bases not matched to a gene: 9. There are 16 residues in the CDR3. CDR3 sequence: CASSSGVGQFNYGYTF. The DNA of the CDR3 is TGCGCCAGCAGCTCGGGGGTGGGACAGTTTAACTATGGCTACACCTTC.

CDR3 coding DNA: TGTGCCAGCGTGGATTCCGGGACAGGGATGTTCTCACCCCTCCACTTT. This encodes CASVDSGTGMFSPLHF. The V and J genes are TRBV28 and TRBJ1-6, with 9 bases that match TRBD1. Per the germline V gene, CDR1 is MDHEN and CDR2 is SYDVKM. CDR3 length equals 16 residues. Germline trimming cut 8 bases from V and 10 bases from J; bases unmatched to any gene: 15.

This clone was recorded only once. This chain links TRBV9 with TRBJ2-7; 11 nucleotides match TRBD2. Germline V gene sequence: CDR1 SGDLS, CDR2 YYNGEE. V lost 3 bases and J lost 6; bases outside the gene matches: 5. This CDR3 region has 14 residues. CDR3 DNA sequence: TGTGCCAGCAGCGCAGTAGCGGGAGGGTTCGAGCAGTACTTC. Translating it yields CASSAVAGGFEQYF.

The rearrangement links TRBV4-2 to TRBJ2-3; D uncertain. Germline CDR1 LGHNA, CDR2 YNFKEQ. Trimming stripped 1 base from V and 3 bases from J, with 14 bases between. There are 16 residues in the CDR3. The CDR3 reads CASSQGNSLITDTQYF. CDR3 DNA sequence: TGTGCCAGCAGCCAAGGAAACAGCCTCATAACAGATACGCAGTATTTT.

The CDR3 sequence is CASSPRDRDSYEQYF. In nucleotides, the CDR3 is TGTGCCAGCAGCCCCAGGGACAGGGACTCCTACGAGCAGTACTTC. The genes are TRBV11-1 and TRBJ2-7; 9 nucleotides align to TRBD1. The CDR3 is made up of 15 amino acids. V was clipped by 5 bases and J by 0 bases; unmatched bases: 5. The germline V gene has CDR1 SGHAT and CDR2 FQDESV (reference sequence).

The chain couples TRBV4-1 to TRBJ2-1; 13 nucleotides line up with TRBD2. V dropped 2 bases and J dropped 6; count of bases not matched to a gene: 4. Germline loops: CDR1 MGHRA, CDR2 YSYEKL. CDR3 length: 16 amino acids. The CDR3 nucleotides are TGCGCCAGCAGCCAACCAACTAGCGGGAGGGCCAATGAGCAGTTCTTC. It codes for CASSQPTSGRANEQFF.

The rearrangement joins TRBV15 to TRBJ2-3; TRBD1 might be the D (6 bases). Trimming shortened V by 0 bases and J by 3 bases, and 10 bases separated the two germline ends. The germline CDR1 and CDR2 sequences are LNHNV and YYDKDF (reference sequence). The CDR3 has 15 amino acids. The CDR3 reads CATSRDRGQTDTQYF. Here the CDR3 DNA reads TGTGCCACCAGCAGAGATCGGGGACAAACAGATACGCAGTATTTT. Full variable domain (rest looked up from reference TRBV15 and TRBJ2-3): DAMVIQNPRYQVTQFGKPVTLSCSQTLNHNVMYWYQQKSSQAPKLLFHYYDKDFNNEADTPDNFQSRRPNTSFCFLDIRSPGLGDTAMYLCATSRDRGQTDTQYFGPGTRLTVL.

This sequence joins TRBV15 and TRBJ2-5, with D perhaps matching TRBD1 (5 bases). This CDR3 spans 15 amino acids. CDR1 LNHNV and CDR2 YYDKDF come from the germline V gene (reference sequence). Trimming pared 0 bases from V and 5 bases from J, leaving 13 bases between. The CDR3 DNA follows: TGTGCCACCAGCAGAGATTGGACAAGCTTGGAGACCCAGTACTTC. Its protein is CATSRDWTSLETQYF.

The chain is built from TRBV6-2 or TRBV6-3 and TRBJ2-4, with a tentative D call TRBD2 (5 bases). The germline CDR1 and CDR2 sequences are MNHEY and SVGEGT. The CDR3 runs to 12 residues. The V and J ends lost 4 bases and 12 bases respectively, with 13 bases between them. In nucleotides, the CDR3 is TGTGCCAGCAGTTCCTTGCGGGCCGCTCAGTACTTC. It translates to CASSSLRAAQYF.

J is TRBJ1-1 and V is TRBV30; D remains unclear. The V gene lost 5 bases and the J gene lost 3 bases, with 16 bases spanning the gap. This CDR3 is 14 amino acids long. CDR1 and CDR2 from the germline V gene are GTSNPN and SVGIG (reference sequence). Here the CDR3 DNA reads TGTGCCTGGTGGGCAGGTACCACCTACACTGAAGCTTTCTTT. Translation gives CAWWAGTTYTEAFF.

The CDR3 region has the DNA TGTGCCTGCTCCCCTAGCAATCAGCCCCAGCATTTT. Protein: CACSPSNQPQHF. The chain has TRBV30 and TRBJ1-5, with D unclear. CDR1 is GTSNPN and CDR2 is SVGIG in the germline V gene (reference sequence). This CDR3 is 12 amino acids long. V shed 6 bases and J shed 0 bases, with 6 bases lying between them.

The chain carries TRBV21-1 and TRBJ2-5; the DNA was not compared with TRBD1, the D call given in the table. TRBV21-1 is a documented pseudogene. This CDR3 is built from 16 residues. CDR3 coding DNA: TGTGCCAGCAGCAAAGCGGGCCTGGGGGCGCAGGAGACCCAGTACTTC. Encoded protein: CASSKAGLGAQETQYF.

This rearrangement joins TRBV7-9 to TRBJ2-3, with D tentatively TRBD1 (5 bases). This CDR3 is built from 16 residues. Germline V gene data show CDR1 as SEHNR and CDR2 as FQNEAQ (reference sequence). The V end lost 2 bases, the J end lost 0 bases, and 12 bases lay between the germline ends. The CDR3 nucleotides are TGTGCCAGCAGCTTAAATCAACAGGCCAGCACAGATACGCAGTATTTT. Protein: CASSLNQQASTDTQYF. Full variable domain (missing parts from reference TRBV7-9 and TRBJ2-3): DTGVSQNPRHKITKRGQNVTFRCDPISEHNRLYWYRQTLGQGPEFLTYFQNEAQLEKSRLLSDRFSAERPKGSFSTLEIQRTEQGDSAMYLCASSLNQQASTDTQYFGPGTRLTVL.

This clone was detected a few times. V usage is TRBV2 and J usage is TRBJ1-2; a weak D match, TRBD1 (6 bases). Germline CDR1 SNHLY, CDR2 FYNNEI. The CDR3 is 15 amino acids. The V end lost 2 bases, the J end lost 5 bases, and 15 bases lay between the germline ends. This chain's CDR3 is CASSEKGVFGYGYTF. For the CDR3, the DNA is TGTGCCAGCAGTGAAAAGGGGGTATTTGGGTATGGCTACACCTTC.

The chain combines TRBV27 with TRBJ2-7; tentatively, D is TRBD1 (5 bases). Trimming took off 5 bases at V and 0 bases at J, with 11 bases between the two ends. This CDR3 is built from 14 residues. Germline V gene lookup returns CDR1 MNHEY and CDR2 SMNVEV (reference sequence). The CDR3 spells CASSRSTVSYEQYF. CDR3 coding DNA: TGTGCCAGCAGTCGATCGACAGTCTCCTACGAGCAGTACTTC.

In DNA, the CDR3 is TGCGCCAGCAGCTCCTTAGCGGGGGGAGCGAACACCGGGGAGCTGTTTTTT. This gives the protein CASSSLAGGANTGELFF. The gene calls are TRBV5-1 and TRBJ2-2; TRBD2 aligns across 10 bases. The CDR3 length is 17 residues. The germline CDR1 and CDR2 sequences are SGHRS and YFSETQ. V lost 3 bases, J lost 0 bases, and 5 bases stayed unmatched.